This entry lists 30 T cell receptor beta chains sequenced from one sample in a study of cytomegalovirus exposure and HLA in healthy donors. Primers: 60 Vbeta forward and 13 Jbeta reverse. Sequencing used immunoSEQ multiplex PCR; TCRdb keeps in-frame clones, though not all of them. The data contain under 200,000 clones, around 80% of them seen just once; the ten biggest clones take up approximately 0.7%. The sample taken for sequencing was PBMCs. The source of these receptors is a woman aged 40 to 50 in good health and CMV-seronegative.

This chain connects TRBV5-6 to TRBJ2-5; tentative D call: TRBD1 (7 bases). The germline V gene has CDR1 SGHDT and CDR2 YYEEEE. The CDR3 consists of 15 residues. The germline V and J ends were trimmed by 4 bases and 3 bases, with 16 bases remaining between them. The DNA for the CDR3 is TGTGCCAGCAGCCAGGGGGACTGGACAGAAGAGACCCAGTACTTC. Translating gives CASSQGDWTEETQYF.

The chain recombines TRBV18 with TRBJ2-5; D call uncertain. Trimming took 0 bases from V and 2 from J, leaving 7 bases between them. The CDR3 length is 14 residues. Germline-derived CDR1 and CDR2 are KGHSH and LQKENI. CDR3 DNA sequence: TGTGCCAGCTCACCACCGGCATCGCAAGAGACCCAGTACTTC. It encodes CASSPPASQETQYF.

This clone appeared a few times. This chain connects TRBV5-1 to TRBJ1-2; no clear D gene. Germline V CDR1 and CDR2: SGHRS, YFSETQ. This CDR3 contains 13 residues. Trimming stripped 0 bases from V and 6 bases from J, with 9 bases between. The CDR3 loop reads CASSLALRDGYTF. Here the CDR3 DNA reads TGCGCCAGCAGCTTGGCCCTCCGAGATGGCTACACCTTC. The full variable domain, its missing parts supplied by reference TRBV5-1 and TRBJ1-2, is KAGVTQTPRYLIKTRGQQVTLSCSPISGHRSVSWYQQTPGQGLQFLFEYFSETQRNKGNFPGRFSGRQFSNSRSEMNVSTLELGDSALYLCASSLALRDGYTFGSGTRLTVV.

This clone was seen a single time. The chain has TRBV2 and TRBJ1-5, with D perhaps matching TRBD1 (5 bases). Trimming shortened V by 4 bases and J by 0 bases, and 10 bases separated the two germline ends. The CDR3 covers 15 residues. The germline gives CDR1 SNHLY, CDR2 FYNNEI. The CDR3 here is CASSGGGISNQPQHF. The CDR3 bases are TGTGCCAGCAGTGGGGGGGGGATTAGCAATCAGCCCCAGCATTTT.

This chain links TRBV5-1 with TRBJ1-2; TRBD1 matches at 9 bases. The germline V gene has CDR1 SGHRS and CDR2 YFSETQ. CDR3 size: 13 residues. J was trimmed by 4 bases and V by 4 bases; bases with no gene match: 2. The chain's CDR3 is CASSEQGAYGYTF. CDR3 nucleotide sequence: TGCGCCAGCAGCGAACAGGGGGCCTATGGCTACACCTTC.

The V call is TRBV27, the J call TRBJ2-3; 11 bases match TRBD2. Germline CDR1 reads MNHEY; CDR2 reads SMNVEV (reference sequence). Trimming removed 7 bases from V and 0 bases from J; junction bases left unmatched: 3. CDR3 length: 15 amino acids. CDR3 in DNA: TGTGCCAGCACCTTAGCGGGAGGGAGCACAGATACGCAGTATTTT. The encoded protein is CASTLAGGSTDTQYF.

A note on this clone: Other DNA variants within this sample encode the same CDR3. The V gene is TRBV18, the J gene TRBJ2-3; TRBD2 is a possible D gene (5 bases). The CDR3 is 12 amino acids. V was cut by 1 base and J by 6 bases, with 5 bases left in between. The germline V gene encodes CDR1 KGHSH and CDR2 LQKENI. The CDR3, as DNA: TGTGCCAGCTCACCACGGGAGGATACGCAGTATTTT. This encodes CASSPREDTQYF.

The chain recombines TRBV5-1 with TRBJ1-2, with D unclear. The V and J ends lost 1 base and 0 bases respectively, with 4 bases between them. Germline-derived CDR1 and CDR2 are SGHRS and YFSETQ. The CDR3 totals 13 residues. In DNA form, the CDR3 reads TGCGCCAGCAGCTTGTCGGCTAACTATGGCTACACCTTC. Translation gives CASSLSANYGYTF.

In its sample, this clone was seen once. V usage is TRBV10-3 and J usage is TRBJ2-3, with 9 bases aligning to TRBD1. Losses at the gene ends were 3 bases for V and 3 bases for J; bases not matched to a gene: 7. The CDR3 loop spans 16 amino acids. CDR1 and CDR2 from the germline V gene are ENHRY and SYGVKD. The CDR3: CAISELQGAITDTQYF. The CDR3 DNA is TGTGCCATCAGTGAACTACAGGGGGCTATAACAGATACGCAGTATTTT.

The V call is TRBV11-3, the J call TRBJ1-2, with a weak D call TRBD1 (6 bases). CDR1 and CDR2 (germline): SGHNT, YENEEA. This CDR3 contains 13 residues. V was cut by 7 bases and J by 4 bases, with 13 bases left in between. The CDR3 bases are TGTGCCAGCACCGAACAGGGATCCTATGGCTACACCTTC. Encoded protein: CASTEQGSYGYTF.

The V and J genes are TRBV7-9 and TRBJ2-3; 9 nucleotides align to TRBD2. The V segment lost 7 bases and the J segment 3 bases; nucleotides outside the gene matches: 14. CDR3 length: 17 amino acids. Germline V gene data show CDR1 as SEHNR and CDR2 as FQNEAQ (reference sequence). The CDR3: CASTLGKREEGTDTQYF. Written as DNA, the CDR3 is TGTGCCAGCACCCTGGGGAAGCGGGAGGAGGGGACAGATACGCAGTATTTT.

The chain employs TRBV11-3 and TRBJ1-2; unclear D gene. The CDR3 sequence is 13 residues long. Trimming took off 1 base at V and 9 bases at J, with 12 bases between the two ends. The germline V gene has CDR1 SGHNT and CDR2 YENEEA. The CDR3 nucleotides are TGTGCCAGCAGCTTAGGAGGCAACCGCCGCTACACCTTC. Translating gives CASSLGGNRRYTF.

The CDR3 coding sequence is TGCGCCAGCAGTCGCGCATCCGTTAACACCGGGGAGCTGTTTTTT. The encoded protein is CASSRASVNTGELFF. J is TRBJ2-2 and V is TRBV5-1; D unclear. Per the germline V gene, CDR1 is SGHRS and CDR2 is YFSETQ. The CDR3 runs to 15 residues. V was cut by 5 bases and J by 2 bases, with 13 bases left in between.

This clone was counted between two and nine times. The rearrangement uses TRBV6-5 and TRBJ1-1; maybe TRBD1 (5 bases). Germline CDR1 is MNHEY and CDR2 is SVGAGI. V gave up 2 bases and J gave up 0 bases, with 13 bases separating them. The CDR3 consists of 16 residues. The CDR3 sequence is CASSYGRGTVNTEAFF. DNA of the CDR3: TGTGCCAGCAGTTACGGGCGGGGCACCGTGAACACTGAAGCTTTCTTT.

The chain is built from TRBV5-1 and TRBJ1-4; 8 nucleotides line up with TRBD1. The germline V gene has CDR1 SGHRS and CDR2 YFSETQ. The CDR3 is made up of 15 amino acids. J gave up 8 bases and V 0 bases, and 6 bases lay outside the gene matches. The CDR3 nucleotides read TGCGCCAGCAGCTTGGGGGCAGGGGGCGAAGAAAAACTGTTTTTT. This sequence encodes CASSLGAGGEEKLFF.

Here the CDR3 DNA reads TGTGCCAGCAGCCAAGAAAGGGGGCCCTTCTCTGGAAACACCATATATTTT. This encodes CASSQERGPFSGNTIYF. The chain links TRBV4-2 to TRBJ1-3; TRBD1 matches 7 bases. Per germline, CDR1 LGHNA and CDR2 YNFKEQ. The ends lost 0 bases at V and 0 bases at J; junction bases unmatched: 5. The CDR3 contains 17 residues.

This clone showed up just once. Written as DNA, the CDR3 is TGTGCCTCCCTAGCGGGGGGGAGGGATACGCAGTATTTT. Amino acids: CASLAGGRDTQYF. This sequence joins TRBV10-3 and TRBJ2-3, with 12 positions matching TRBD2. CDR3 size: 13 residues. Germline CDR1 reads ENHRY; CDR2 reads SYGVKD. V was clipped by 11 bases and J by 6 bases; unmatched bases: 6.

The chain joins TRBV7-3 to TRBJ2-3, with D maybe TRBD1 (6 bases). The germline CDR1 and CDR2 sequences are SGHTA and FQGTGA. Trimming pared 4 bases from V and 1 base from J, leaving 12 bases between. The length of the CDR3 is 15 residues. CDR3 loop: CASSSTGSGTDTQYF. The CDR3, as DNA: TGTGCCAGCAGCTCCACAGGGAGTGGCACAGATACGCAGTATTTT.

There are a few counts of this clone. The genes are TRBV27 and TRBJ1-1, with D possibly matching TRBD1 (6 bases). The CDR3 spans 14 residues. Germline V gives CDR1 MNHEY, CDR2 SMNVEV (reference sequence). V lost 5 bases and J lost 1, with 11 bases in between. CDR3 in amino acids: CASSKPGQNTEAFF. The CDR3 DNA sequence: TGTGCCAGCAGTAAACCGGGACAGAACACTGAAGCTTTCTTT.

The rearrangement joins TRBV25-1 to TRBJ1-2, with D possibly TRBD1 on 6 matching bases. The CDR3 spans 13 residues. The V gene's germline CDR1 is MGHDK and CDR2 SYGVNS. Trimming pared 7 bases from V and 0 bases from J, leaving 9 bases between. In nucleotides, the CDR3 is TGTGCCAGCAACGGACAGTCTAACTATGGCTACACCTTC. As protein: CASNGQSNYGYTF.

The chain links TRBV18 to TRBJ2-3, with 10 nucleotides matching TRBD2. The CDR3 sequence is 16 residues long. Germline V lookup: CDR1 KGHSH, CDR2 LQKENI. The trim removed 4 bases at V and 0 bases at J, leaving 4 bases unmatched. The CDR3 DNA follows: TGTGCCAGCTCACTAGGACTAGCGGCGAGCACAGATACGCAGTATTTT. Its protein product is CASSLGLAASTDTQYF.

The chain carries TRBV15 and TRBJ2-7; 12 nucleotides line up with TRBD2. J was trimmed by 6 bases and V by 3 bases; bases with no gene match: 6. The CDR3 runs 15 residues. Germline values: CDR1 LNHNV, CDR2 YYDKDF (reference sequence). CDR3 amino acids: CATSRETSGRREQYF. The CDR3 DNA reads TGTGCCACCAGCAGGGAGACTAGCGGGAGACGCGAGCAGTACTTC. Together with reference TRBV15 and TRBJ2-7, the CDR3 gives the full variable domain: DAMVIQNPRYQVTQFGKPVTLSCSQTLNHNVMYWYQQKSSQAPKLLFHYYDKDFNNEADTPDNFQSRRPNTSFCFLDIRSPGLGDTAMYLCATSRETSGRREQYFGPGTRLTVT.

V and J are TRBV11-2 and TRBJ2-7; D is perhaps TRBD2 (5 bases). The CDR3 sequence is 13 residues long. Trimming took 5 bases from V and 3 from J, leaving 11 bases between them. CDR1 is SGHAT, CDR2 FQNNGV, per germline. The DNA of the CDR3 is TGTGCCAGCAGCCAGAGCGGCCTCTACGAGCAGTACTTC. The encoded protein is CASSQSGLYEQYF.

This clone appeared a few times. CDR3 coding DNA: TGTGCCACCAGCAGAGACGCCGGGACCGGGCCCCAGGGGGCCCAGCATTTT. This gives the protein CATSRDAGTGPQGAQHF. The rearrangement links TRBV15 to TRBJ1-5; 7 nucleotides line up with TRBD1. Germline CDR1 is LNHNV and CDR2 is YYDKDF (reference sequence). The CDR3 is 17 amino acids. The V gene end was trimmed by 0 bases and the J gene end by 11 bases; junction bases not matched to a gene: 16.

The genes are TRBV5-1 and TRBJ2-1, with 7 bases identical to TRBD1. From germline, CDR1 is SGHRS and CDR2 YFSETQ. Germline trimming cut 2 bases from V and 4 bases from J; bases unmatched to any gene: 3. This CDR3 has 14 residues. The CDR3 nucleotides read TGCGCCAGCAGCTTAGGACAGGAGTACAATGAGCAGTTCTTC. Its protein product is CASSLGQEYNEQFF. Full variable domain (remainder filled in from reference TRBV5-1 and TRBJ2-1): KAGVTQTPRYLIKTRGQQVTLSCSPISGHRSVSWYQQTPGQGLQFLFEYFSETQRNKGNFPGRFSGRQFSNSRSEMNVSTLELGDSALYLCASSLGQEYNEQFFGPGTRLTVL.

The sample holds a few counts of this clone. The chain couples TRBV29-1 to TRBJ1-1; D is unresolved. Per germline, CDR1 SQVTM and CDR2 ANQGSEA. Trimming took 3 bases from V and 0 from J, leaving 8 bases between them. The CDR3 totals 13 residues. For the CDR3, the DNA is TGCAGCGTTGACCCTGTTGTGAACACTGAAGCTTTCTTT. This encodes CSVDPVVNTEAFF.

The chain carries TRBV29-1 and TRBJ2-4, with 8 bases aligning to TRBD1. Trimming took 7 bases from V and 6 from J; bases not matched to a gene: 11. Germline-derived CDR1 and CDR2 are SQVTM and ANQGSEA. The CDR3 extends over 14 amino acids. The CDR3 coding sequence is TGCAGCGCCTCCCCGGGGACAGGACTAAACATTCAGTACTTC. Its translation is CSASPGTGLNIQYF.

CDR3 bases: TGTGCCAGCAGTGTCAGGACTTATAATGAAAAACTGTTTTTT. This gives the protein CASSVRTYNEKLFF. This chain connects TRBV27 to TRBJ1-4; no definite D call. The germline gives CDR1 MNHEY, CDR2 SMNVEV (reference sequence). The CDR3 length is 14 residues. The germline V and J ends were trimmed by 5 bases and 4 bases, with 11 bases remaining between them.

This clone was detected only a few times. The V call is TRBV5-1, the J call TRBJ2-1; 10 bases match TRBD2. The junction had 7 bases not matched to a gene; V was cut back by 5 bases and J by 5 bases. Germline V gene sequence: CDR1 SGHRS, CDR2 YFSETQ. The CDR3 contains 15 residues. CDR3 coding DNA: TGCGCCAGCAGGGCGACTAGCGGGTCCAACAATGAGCAGTTCTTC. Protein sequence: CASRATSGSNNEQFF.

This clone has just a few counts. A read error may account for a junction end that differs from germline. The J gene is TRBJ1-1, the V gene TRBV5-1; a weak D match, TRBD1 (5 bases). The germline V gene encodes CDR1 SGHRS and CDR2 YFSETQ. This CDR3 has 13 residues. The CDR3 loop is CASSLGQNPEAFF. The DNA of the CDR3 is TGCGCCAGCAGCTTGGGACAGAACCCTGAAGCTTTCTTT.